This passage covers 22 T cell receptor beta chains from one sample sequenced in a study of OX40 agonist ivuxolimab in advanced cancers. Using immunoSEQ multiplex PCR, the repertoire was profiled, and TCRdb retains in-frame clones only, with some absent. The table shows fewer than 65,000 clones, with approximately 91% occurring only once. The sequencing used CD4+ or CD8+ T cells sorted from blood, collected in a trial of the OX40 agonist ivuxolimab. The receptors shown here come from an adult with an advanced solid tumor such as melanoma, head and neck, liver or kidney cancer.

The chain joins TRBV19 to TRBJ2-7, with a weak D call TRBD1 (5 bases). The CDR3 is made up of 14 amino acids. Germline CDR1 reads LNHDA; CDR2 reads SQIVND (reference sequence). V gave up 3 bases and J gave up 5 bases, with 14 bases separating them. CDR3 DNA sequence: TGTGCCAGTAGTATTATGGCAGGGCTGGACGAGCAGTACTTC. Protein product: CASSIMAGLDEQYF.

The chain employs TRBV5-4 and TRBJ2-7, with D perhaps TRBD1 or TRBD2 (5 bases each). In germline, CDR1 is SGHNT, CDR2 YYREEE (reference sequence). The CDR3 is 14 residues long. Deletions cut 5 bases from V and 5 bases from J, with 17 bases between. For the CDR3, the DNA is TGTGCCAGCAGTTGGGGGTTGGGGCTGAACGAGCAGTACTTC. Translated: CASSWGLGLNEQYF.

This clone was seen only a few times. The CDR3 DNA is TGCAGCGTTGAAGACCGGGACAGCTATGGCTACACCTTC. It encodes CSVEDRDSYGYTF. The chain is built from TRBV29-1 and TRBJ1-2, with 7 bases aligning to TRBD1. The CDR3 consists of 13 residues. V dropped 0 bases and J dropped 4; count of bases not matched to a gene: 2. In germline, CDR1 is SQVTM, CDR2 ANQGSEA.

The chain links TRBV5-1 to TRBJ2-2; D is possibly TRBD1 (5 bases). V lost 3 bases to trimming and J lost 1 base, with 7 bases between them. Germline V lookup: CDR1 SGHRS, CDR2 YFSETQ. The CDR3 length is 14 residues. The CDR3 region is CASSYGQNTGELFF. CDR3 coding DNA: TGCGCCAGCAGCTACGGACAGAACACCGGGGAGCTGTTTTTT.

The chain joins TRBV27 to TRBJ2-5, with 12 bases fitting TRBD2. Germline lookup yields CDR1 MNHEY and CDR2 SMNVEV (reference sequence). The CDR3 runs 17 residues. J was trimmed by 0 bases and V by 5 bases; bases with no gene match: 7. CDR3 DNA sequence: TGTGCCAGCAGTCCACGGACTAGCGGGACATACCAAGAGACCCAGTACTTC. Its protein is CASSPRTSGTYQETQYF.

Only one count was recorded for this clone. The chain links TRBV19 to TRBJ2-3; 8 bases are shared with TRBD1. This CDR3 spans 15 amino acids. In germline, CDR1 is LNHDA, CDR2 SQIVND (reference sequence). The junction had 12 bases not matched to a gene; V was cut back by 10 bases and J by 3 bases. The CDR3 DNA is TGTGCCACCCACGGGCGGGACAGGATGACAGATACGCAGTATTTT. Translation: CATHGRDRMTDTQYF.

The genes are TRBV28 and TRBJ1-6; D might be TRBD1 (5 bases). With 6 bases removed from V and 3 bases from J, the gap between germline ends came to 9 bases. The germline CDR1 and CDR2 sequences are MDHEN and SYDVKM. The CDR3 has 14 amino acids. CDR3 sequence reads: CASSSTDYNSPLHF. CDR3 DNA: TGTGCCAGCAGCTCGACAGACTATAATTCACCCCTCCACTTT.

The chain recombines TRBV5-1 with TRBJ1-4; 8 nucleotides agree with TRBD1. From germline, CDR1 is SGHRS and CDR2 YFSETQ. This CDR3 region has 14 residues. J lost 5 bases, V lost 4 bases, and 4 bases had no gene match. CDR3 DNA: TGCGCCAGCAGCATGACAGGGGCAAATGAAAAACTGTTTTTT. Translating gives CASSMTGANEKLFF.

V is TRBV15 and J is TRBJ2-1; 9 nucleotides agree with TRBD1. With V trimmed by 0 bases and J by 0 bases, 9 bases remained unmatched. This CDR3 has 19 residues. Germline V gives CDR1 LNHNV, CDR2 YYDKDF (reference sequence). The CDR3 DNA reads TGTGCCACCAGCAGAGATTCCGAGTGGGACAGGGTCTCCTACAATGAGCAGTTCTTC. Protein product: CATSRDSEWDRVSYNEQFF.

The chain's CDR3 is CASSQEGTPSYEQYF. CDR3 DNA sequence: TGCGCCAGCAGCCAAGAGGGGACGCCATCCTACGAGCAGTACTTC. The gene calls are TRBV4-1 and TRBJ2-7; D may correspond to TRBD1 or TRBD2 (5 bases each). CDR3 length equals 15 residues. Per germline, CDR1 MGHRA and CDR2 YSYEKL. The V end lost 0 bases, the J end lost 1 base, and 10 bases lay between the germline ends.

This sequence joins TRBV7-6 and TRBJ2-2; 11 nucleotides match TRBD1. V dropped 5 bases and J dropped 6; count of bases not matched to a gene: 8. Germline CDR1 and CDR2: SGHVS and FNYEAQ. The CDR3 has 16 residues. Here the CDR3 reads CASSGWDRGSPGELFF. CDR3 nucleotides: TGTGCCAGCAGCGGATGGGACAGGGGGTCCCCCGGGGAGCTGTTTTTT.

The V gene is TRBV5-5, the J gene TRBJ2-2; D gene ambiguous. The V end lost 1 base, the J end lost 2 bases, and 15 bases lay between the germline ends. Germline loops: CDR1 SGHKS, CDR2 YYEKEE (reference sequence). The CDR3 spans 17 residues. DNA of the CDR3: TGTGCCAGCAGCTTGATCAACCCGCACCGAAACACCGGGGAGCTGTTTTTT. Translation: CASSLINPHRNTGELFF.

The V gene is TRBV4-1, the J gene TRBJ1-1; no clear D gene. Trimming took off 8 bases at V and 1 base at J, with 8 bases between the two ends. Germline values: CDR1 MGHRA, CDR2 YSYEKL. CDR3 size: 12 residues. The CDR3 sequence is CASVATNTEAFF. The CDR3 nucleotides read TGCGCCAGCGTAGCCACGAACACTGAAGCTTTCTTT.

The rearrangement links TRBV28 to TRBJ1-2, with 7 bases matching TRBD1. V was pared by 4 bases and J by 8 bases, with 7 bases of the junction left unmatched. The V gene's germline CDR1 is MDHEN and CDR2 SYDVKM. This CDR3 has 13 residues. The CDR3 bases are TGTGCCAGCAGTTCTGAGGGGGCGCGGGGCTACACCTTC. This codes for CASSSEGARGYTF.

This clone was recorded once. V gene TRBV27 combines with J gene TRBJ2-3; 10 bases line up with TRBD2. J gave up 6 bases and V 4 bases, and 4 bases lay outside the gene matches. The length of the CDR3 is 14 residues. From germline, CDR1 is MNHEY and CDR2 SMNVEV (reference sequence). CDR3 coding DNA: TGTGCCAGCAGTTCAAGCGGGGGGGACGATACGCAGTATTTT. It translates to CASSSSGGDDTQYF.

This chain uses TRBV7-6 with TRBJ2-7, with 9 positions matching TRBD1. V lost 4 bases to trimming and J lost 6 bases; unmatched junction nucleotides: 7. The CDR3 runs to 14 residues. Germline V gives CDR1 SGHVS, CDR2 FNYEAQ. This CDR3 reads CASSYGTGYSEQYF. CDR3 coding DNA: TGTGCCAGCAGCTACGGGACAGGGTACTCCGAGCAGTACTTC.

J is TRBJ2-7 and V is TRBV18; D may match TRBD1 or TRBD2 (5 bases each). V dropped 3 bases and J dropped 3 bases, with 6 bases sitting between them. The CDR3 has 12 residues. The germline gives CDR1 KGHSH, CDR2 LQKENI. CDR3 amino acids: CASSPGDYEQYF. As DNA, the CDR3 is TGTGCCAGCTCACCGGGGGACTACGAGCAGTACTTC.

The chain joins TRBV27 to TRBJ2-7, with 7 bases identical to TRBD1. The CDR3 has 13 amino acids. Unmatched junction bases numbered 6, after V lost 6 bases and J lost 4 bases. Germline V lookup: CDR1 MNHEY, CDR2 SMNVEV (reference sequence). CDR3 sequence (DNA): TGTGCCAGCAGCACGGGACAGAGTTACGAGCAGTACTTC. Encoded protein: CASSTGQSYEQYF.

This clone was recorded a few times. V and J are TRBV5-4 and TRBJ1-2; D remains ambiguous. Germline assignment: CDR1 SGHNT and CDR2 YYREEE (reference sequence). V was shortened by 0 bases and J by 8 bases, with 5 bases between the two germline ends. The CDR3 covers 11 residues. The CDR3 nucleotides read TGTGCCAGCAGCTTGGGGGAGGGCTACACCTTC. It translates to CASSLGEGYTF.

This chain uses TRBV7-8 with TRBJ2-7, with a weak D call TRBD1 (6 bases). Trimming removed 5 bases at V and 1 base at J, with 18 bases between. Germline V lookup: CDR1 SGHVS, CDR2 FQNEAQ. There are 16 residues in the CDR3. Written as DNA, the CDR3 is TGTGCCAGCAGCCTCCCAAGTGAGGGGGTTTCCTACGAGCAGTACTTC. It yields the protein CASSLPSEGVSYEQYF.

The V and J genes are TRBV7-8 and TRBJ2-1; weak D call: TRBD2 (5 bases). The V end lost 2 bases, the J end lost 1 base, and 18 bases lay between the germline ends. The germline V gene encodes CDR1 SGHVS and CDR2 FQNEAQ. The CDR3 has 18 amino acids. CDR3 bases: TGTGCCAGCAGCTTAAAGACGGAGGCCTTAACTTCCTACAATGAGCAGTTCTTC. Encoded protein: CASSLKTEALTSYNEQFF.

The gene calls are TRBV10-1 and TRBJ2-3; D may be TRBD1 (5 bases). Germline CDR1 and CDR2: WNHNN and SYGVQD (reference sequence). Trimming removed 2 bases at V and 2 bases at J, with 11 bases between. CDR3 size: 15 residues. DNA for the CDR3: TGCGCCAGCAGTGAGAACAGGTTCCACACAGATACGCAGTATTTT. Protein sequence: CASSENRFHTDTQYF.